This T cell receptor (beta chain) was recorded in a study of vaccination effects on CD4 cells after COVID-19. The ViraFEST assay expanded antigen-specific CD4+ T cells with viral peptide pools before sequencing. Cells that had been cultured for roughly 9 days were the source of isolated CD4+ T cells. Subjects were given two BNT162b2 or mRNA-1273 vaccine doses. Previously uninfected by SARS-CoV-2, the vaccine recipients also showed negative nucleocapsid antibodies. Points on this clone: Its antigen remains unidentified.

This CDR3 spans 14 amino acids. Trimming stripped 2 bases from V and 0 bases from J, with 5 bases between. Germline CDR1 MDHEN, CDR2 SYDVKM. Method: immunoSEQ multiplex PCR; TCRdb's copy keeps in-frame clones and lacks some. The table lists about 24,000 clones, about 70% of them singletons, with approximately 8% in the top ten. The sequencing used CD4+ T cells from PBMCs cultured with SARS-CoV-2 spike peptides, collected after COVID-19 vaccination. This TCR came from a human donor who received a COVID-19 vaccine. The rearrangement joins TRBV28 to TRBJ1-5; D unclear. The CDR3 reads CASSLADSNQPQHF. In DNA, the CDR3 is TGTGCCAGCAGTTTAGCGGATAGCAATCAGCCCCAGCATTTT.